The clone carrying this TCR beta chain was detected once. Its antigen is still unknown. Mismatch with germline at one junction end may stem from a read error. Other DNA sequences in the same sample also yield this CDR3. This record comes from a study of cytomegalovirus exposure and HLA in healthy donors. General study points: The classifier, whose performance was assessed in both the original and validation cohorts, reportedly diagnosed cytomegalovirus status with high specificity and sensitivity.

Per germline, CDR1 LGHNA and CDR2 YNFKEQ. CDR3 length equals 15 residues. Primers: 60 Vbeta forward and 13 Jbeta reverse. The method was immunoSEQ multiplex PCR; TCRdb's version includes in-frame clones alone and lacks a portion of them. This table holds more than 100,000 clones, 50% to 75% found once. This chain uses TRBV4-2 with TRBJ2-5; 10 positions match TRBD2. The source of this sequence is a woman between 40 and 55 years old in good health and CMV-seropositive. Sequencing was performed on PBMCs. Written as DNA, the CDR3 is TGTGCCAGTAGCCAAGAGACTAGCGGGTCAGAGACCCAGTACTTC. Translation gives CASSQETSGSETQYF.